The TCR beta chain described here comes from a study of radiation and T cells in renal cell carcinoma (dated by TCRdb to the early 2020s). Context from the whole study: In total, fewer than 55 samples, comprising 26 tumors and roughly 27 peripheral blood samples, were subjected to TCR beta sequencing. Across all 50 or so samples, several million unique CDR3 nucleotide sequences, encoding 2,658,974 unique CDR3 amino acid sequences, were identified. On the study overall, not on this receptor specifically: A greater number of dominant CDR3 motifs was detected in irradiated tumors than in control tumors, and a larger share of the repertoire was occupied by these motifs in irradiated tumors than in control tumors. TCR clonality was higher in irradiated tumors than in controls, as the top 100 clonotypes made up an average of around 54% of the repertoire in irradiated tumors compared with around 40% in nephrectomy-only tumors. No pretreatment tumor biopsies were available, so the baseline intratumoral presence of clonotypes could not be determined. Only small tumor regions of 0.8 to 1 g were available, so intratumoral heterogeneity was not captured. In blood, the top tumor clonotypes increased between baseline and 2 weeks post-radiation and then shrank by 4 weeks, which suggests that tumor-resident clones expanded only transiently. Effects of radiation dose or scheduling on the TCR repertoire could not be addressed with the single-armed trial design.

The CDR3 runs 10 amino acids, cysteine and phenylalanine included. Solely the CDR3 DNA is kept, with 30 bases framed from the first base. According to the germline V gene, CDR1 reads SQVTM and CDR2 reads ANQGSEA. V loses 2 bases, J loses 8 bases, and the germline ends lie 6 bases apart. The immunoSEQ kit was used, according to the manufacturer's recommendations, to generate TCR beta libraries from genomic DNA. To prepare the libraries, a first multiplex PCR with proprietary primers was run, followed by a second PCR that added unique barcodes, and a bead cleanup was done after each round. Each sample batch included a kit-provided positive control reaction and a negative control reaction. The final libraries were assessed on an Agilent 4200 TapeStation D1000 ScreenTape, pooled by volume, and quantified by qPCR. An Illumina NextSeq500 fitted with a MidOutput 150-cycle cartridge performed the sequencing, running 156 Read1 cycles and 15 Index1 cycles with the kit's custom primers. The pooled library was loaded at approximately 0.98 pM with approximately 20% PhiX control spiked in. Regarding the original processing steps: Vendor-processed data were analyzed in R, with a clonotype defined as all T cells sharing the same CDR3 nucleotide sequence. For clone abundance analyses, frequencies were normalized to the 10,000 most abundant clones per sample. Before analysis, public T cell clones were removed, and these numbered fewer than five per sample on average. ImmunoMap was used for dominant motif analysis with the PAM10 matrix, a gap penalty of 30, and a homology threshold of 0.3, and any motif reaching a cumulative frequency of at least 0.01 was considered dominant. An abundance difference of at least 32-fold between compartments was the criterion for calling clonotypes tumor-enriched or baseline blood-enriched. The Baroni-Urbani and Buser coefficient was used to measure tumor-blood repertoire similarity, and groups were compared with two-tailed Wilcoxon tests in R. TCRdb carries this immuneACCESS record with in-frame sequences only. Its versions omit some clonotypes, under half of them owing to an unresolved V gene in the studies checked, with the rest unexplained. The V and J calls and clone size are taken from that table; D and trimming were inferred from the DNA. The sample contains approximately 21,000 clones, more than 40% of them found a single time. The top ten clonotypes cover about a sixth of the sample.

The time point label for this specimen denotes: tumor resected at nephrectomy. In light of the paper, this sample's treatment or condition label describes: 15 Gy SBRT to primary tumor, nephrectomy 4 weeks later. Samples were obtained from a clinical trial, in which 15 Gy stereotactic body radiation therapy was delivered to primary renal cell carcinomas and nephrectomy was performed 4 weeks later. Every patient's renal cell carcinoma showed clear cell pathology. The tumors were dissociated mechanically, digested with collagenase/hyaluronidase at 37 degrees C, processed in gentleMACS C tubes, and kept in liquid nitrogen. Genomic DNA for TCR sequencing was prepared using the QIAamp DNA Blood Mini Kit (Qiagen). The analyses included just those samples that passed every quality control check. This clone appeared a few times. The antigen it binds to is not known. Per-base qualities were not stored, and no clone one base away is much larger.

The receptor comes from a woman in her fifties or sixties with renal cell carcinoma. The material sequenced was tumor tissue, taken from a patient whose treatment included radiotherapy and nephrectomy. The V and J genes are TRBV29-1 and TRBJ1-2; too little of a D gene remains to name it. CDR3 loop: CSVETVGYTF. The DNA is as follows: TGCAGCGTTGAAACGGTGGGCTACACCTTC.